A selection of T cell receptor beta chains follows, all from one sample in a study of blood T cell repertoires in COVID-19. Method: immunoSEQ multiplex PCR; TCRdb's copy keeps in-frame clones and lacks some. The sample includes about 140,000 clones, about 80% of them seen just once. Source material: peripheral blood. Source of these receptors: a woman aged 55-69 years with acute or convalescent COVID-19. CDR3s include the opening cysteine and the closing phenylalanine or tryptophan.

>TRBJ2-2|TRBV9
CASSVGGSGGLPNTGELFF
>TRBJ1-4|TRBV19
CASSAQSRYEKLFF
>TRBJ1-1|TRBV29-1
CSVDRGTEAFF
>TRBJ2-3|TRBV4-2
CASSQSAGGSTDTQYF
>TRBJ2-1|TRBV7-3
CASSLSASSGMYEQFF
>TRBJ2-1|TRBV7-9
CASSLSSYNEQFF
>TRBJ2-3|TRBV7-2
CASSLELGWGITDTQYF
>TRBJ2-2|TRBV3-1/TRBV3-2
CASSQTGAGELFF
>TRBJ2-2|TRBV29-1
CSVRSGPGELFF
>TRBJ1-2|TRBV4-1
CASSQEGYYGYTF
>TRBJ2-2|TRBV28
CASSLLQGLNTGELFF
>TRBJ2-7|TRBV10-3
CAINELGEQYF
>TRBJ1-1|TRBV15
CATSRDPSAEAFF
>TRBJ2-6|TRBV24-1
CATQPGQGTGANVLTF
>TRBJ2-2|TRBV27
CASSLRRGTGELFF
>TRBJ2-2|TRBV5-1
CASKETPNTGELFF
>TRBJ1-2|TRBV28
CASGQPPARDYGYTF
>TRBJ1-5|TRBV29-1
CSVRGPGQPQHF
>TRBJ1-1|TRBV5-1
CASAQGHLNTEAFF
>TRBJ2-7|TRBV10-3
CAIRGEGTSSYEQYF
>TRBJ1-2|TRBV7-9
CASSQGPGANYGYTF
>TRBJ2-2|TRBV7-9
CASSPRLAGETGELFF
>TRBJ2-2|TRBV4-3
CASSRTSGGTGELFF
>TRBJ2-5|TRBV7-2
CASSRLLAGVGETQYF
>TRBJ1-5|TRBV6-5
CASSYSRGLNQPQHF
>TRBJ2-7|TRBV21-1
CASSKGAGAEQYF
>TRBJ2-3|TRBV7-3
CASSSTGTGWPITTDTQYF
>TRBJ2-7|TRBV5-8
CASSSPGTSGSYEQYF
>TRBJ2-5|TRBV29-1
CSVTSGTRRGETQYF
>TRBJ1-5|TRBV19
CASSTDRFSNQPQHF
>TRBJ2-7|TRBV5-1
CASATGPYEQYF
>TRBJ1-5|TRBV19
CASSIRHGLRGNQPQHF
>TRBJ1-1|TRBV7-2
CASSFREAGRTEAFF
>TRBJ1-1|TRBV7-9
CASSSLTGPPTGAFF
>TRBJ2-3|TRBV11-2
CASSWGLWDREEDTQYF
>TRBJ2-1|TRBV24-1
CATSEGRNYNEQFF
>TRBJ1-6|TRBV2
CASSYGRLTGSNSPLHF
>TRBJ1-5|TRBV10-1
CASSESAGSTDQPQHF
>TRBJ2-1|TRBV5-6
CASSLEPSVVSYNEQFF
>TRBJ2-1|TRBV4-1
CASSHLIAGVPYNEQFF
>TRBJ2-1|TRBV5-1
CASSLVIAGNNEQFF
>TRBJ1-2|TRBV20-1
CRGQGERGYTF
>TRBJ1-2|TRBV4-1
CASSKDRTAPYGYTF
>TRBJ1-1|TRBV7-2
CASSYGGGTEAFF
>TRBJ1-6|TRBV3-1/TRBV3-2
CASSQGGGARSPLHF